A single sample gave rise to the 32 T cell receptor beta chains below, sequenced in a study of blood T cell repertoires in COVID-19. Sequencing used immunoSEQ multiplex PCR; TCRdb keeps in-frame clones, though not all of them. Counted here are fewer than 300,000 clones, 82% occurring once; the ten biggest clones make up about 3.4%. Sequencing was performed on peripheral blood. The receptors were gathered from a woman in her late teens or twenties with acute or convalescent COVID-19.

The V and J genes are TRBV3-1 (or the pseudogene TRBV3-2) and TRBJ1-6; D gene uncertain. This CDR3 is built from 16 residues. Trimming removed 4 bases at V and 0 bases at J, with 10 bases between. Germline V lookup: CDR1 LGHDT, CDR2 YNNKEL (reference sequence). CDR3 nucleotides: TGTGCCAGCAGCCCTTCGGTGAGCTCCTATAATTCACCCCTCCACTTT. Its protein product is CASSPSVSSYNSPLHF.

The chain has TRBV5-1 and TRBJ1-3; D unresolved. CDR1 SGHRS and CDR2 YFSETQ come from the germline V gene. V shed 5 bases and J shed 4 bases, with 13 bases lying between them. This CDR3 spans 14 amino acids. CDR3: CASRPDAGGNTIYF. The CDR3 bases are TGCGCCAGCAGGCCTGACGCAGGCGGAAACACCATATATTTT. Drawing the rest from reference TRBV5-1 and TRBJ1-3, the complete variable domain is KAGVTQTPRYLIKTRGQQVTLSCSPISGHRSVSWYQQTPGQGLQFLFEYFSETQRNKGNFPGRFSGRQFSNSRSEMNVSTLELGDSALYLCASRPDAGGNTIYFGEGSWLTVV.

The chain joins TRBV19 to TRBJ2-7, with 16 bases aligning to TRBD2. J gave up 6 bases and V 8 bases, and 7 bases lay outside the gene matches. CDR3 length: 15 residues. Per the germline V gene, CDR1 is LNHDA and CDR2 is SQIVND (reference sequence). This chain's CDR3 is CASQGLAGGSREQYF. CDR3 bases: TGTGCCAGTCAGGGACTAGCGGGGGGGAGTCGCGAGCAGTACTTC.

The chain recombines TRBV28 with TRBJ1-5, with a weak D call TRBD1 (6 bases). The CDR3 has 13 amino acids. CDR1 is MDHEN, CDR2 SYDVKM, per germline. V lost 6 bases and J lost 8, with 14 bases in between. For the CDR3, the DNA is TGTGCCAGCAGCTTAAGGGGGGGTAAGCCCCAGCATTTT. This encodes CASSLRGGKPQHF.

The chain uses TRBV6-2 or TRBV6-3 and TRBJ1-1; 12 bases are shared with TRBD1. J gave up 3 bases and V 4 bases, and 9 bases lay outside the gene matches. This CDR3 comprises 17 residues. Germline V lookup: CDR1 MNHEY, CDR2 SVGEGT. The DNA of the CDR3 is TGTGCCAGCAGTTCCTGGGGGACAGGGGGCAAAGACACTGAAGCTTTCTTT. It codes for CASSSWGTGGKDTEAFF.

The chain uses TRBV7-9 and TRBJ1-6; TRBD1 is a possible D gene (5 bases). V lost 2 bases and J lost 4, with 12 bases in between. The CDR3 totals 16 residues. The V gene's germline CDR1 is SEHNR and CDR2 FQNEAQ (reference sequence). The CDR3 DNA follows: TGTGCCAGCAGCTTACGGGGGTTCGAATATAATTCACCCCTCCACTTT. This codes for CASSLRGFEYNSPLHF.

The chain uses TRBV2 and TRBJ1-5; D possibly corresponds to TRBD1 (5 bases). V was clipped by 4 bases and J by 6 bases, with 10 bases between them. The CDR3 spans 13 residues. Looked up from germline, CDR1 is SNHLY and CDR2 is FYNNEI. CDR3 amino acids: CASSGQLSQPQHF. The DNA of the CDR3 is TGTGCCAGCAGTGGACAGCTTAGTCAGCCCCAGCATTTT.

The chain uses TRBV30 and TRBJ1-2, with 9 nucleotides matching TRBD1. The CDR3 covers 14 residues. After removal of 1 base from V and 5 bases from J, the junction contained 5 bases not matched to a gene. Germline V gene data show CDR1 as GTSNPN and CDR2 as SVGIG (reference sequence). The DNA for the CDR3 is TGTGCCTGGAGTGGGGGGGACAGGGATTATGGCTACACCTTC. It codes for CAWSGGDRDYGYTF. Complete variable domain (other parts from reference TRBV30 and TRBJ1-2): SQTIHQWPATLVQPVGSPLSLECTVEGTSNPNLYWYRQAAGRGLQLLFYSVGIGQISSEVPQNLSASRPQDRQFILSSKKLLLSDSGFYLCAWSGGDRDYGYTFGSGTRLTVV.

The rearrangement links TRBV7-2 to TRBJ2-7; no clear D. CDR3 length: 14 residues. The V and J ends lost 1 base and 0 bases respectively, with 7 bases between them. Germline loops: CDR1 SGHTA, CDR2 FQGNSA. The CDR3 here is CASSLVFSSYEQYF. The CDR3 nucleotides are TGTGCCAGCAGCTTAGTGTTCAGCTCCTACGAGCAGTACTTC.

The rearrangement links TRBV24-1 to TRBJ2-1; D gene ambiguous. CDR3 length: 11 residues. The germline V gene has CDR1 KGHDR and CDR2 SFDVKD. V lost 0 bases and J 12 bases, leaving 5 bases between the germline ends. As DNA, the CDR3 is TGTGCCACCAGTGATTTGCGGAGGCAGTTCTTC. Translated, it gives CATSDLRRQFF.

In its sample, this clone was seen a few times. V usage is TRBV6-5 and J usage is TRBJ2-5; 8 bases line up with TRBD1. The CDR3 has 13 residues. V was pared by 8 bases and J by 2 bases, with 4 bases of the junction left unmatched. The V gene's germline CDR1 is MNHEY and CDR2 SVGAGI. CDR3 in DNA: TGTGCCAGCGGGGACAGGCGGCAAGAGACCCAGTACTTC. Its protein is CASGDRRQETQYF.

This chain uses TRBV6-6 with TRBJ1-2; no clear D gene. The CDR3 runs 15 residues. Germline CDR1 MNHNY, CDR2 SVGAGI (reference sequence). V was clipped by 0 bases and J by 4 bases, with 12 bases between them. The CDR3 loop is CASSYSRGFSYGYTF. The CDR3, as DNA: TGTGCCAGCAGTTACTCGAGAGGGTTTAGCTATGGCTACACCTTC.

V gene TRBV7-8 combines with J gene TRBJ2-2; 14 nucleotides line up with TRBD2. The CDR3 has 17 amino acids. V lost 6 bases, J lost 1 base, and 4 bases stayed unmatched. The germline CDR1 and CDR2 sequences are SGHVS and FQNEAQ. CDR3 coding DNA: TGTGCCAGCAGGGGACTAGCGGGAGTCTTGAACACCGGGGAGCTGTTTTTT. It encodes CASRGLAGVLNTGELFF.

This clone came up once. This rearrangement joins TRBV4-3 to TRBJ1-5; D unresolved. V lost 0 bases, J lost 7 bases, and 7 bases lay in between. Germline V gene data show CDR1 as LGHNA and CDR2 as YSLEER. The length of the CDR3 is 13 residues. CDR3 nucleotide sequence: TGCGCCAGCAGCCAAGATTTATTCCAGCCCCAGCATTTT. This translates into CASSQDLFQPQHF.

The chain links TRBV10-3 to TRBJ2-4; 9 nucleotides match TRBD1. The CDR3 has 13 amino acids. Losses at the gene ends were 6 bases for V and 6 bases for J; bases not matched to a gene: 3. From germline, CDR1 is ENHRY and CDR2 SYGVKD. CDR3 nucleotide sequence: TGTGCCATCAGCCCGGACAGGGGAAACATTCAGTACTTC. Translating gives CAISPDRGNIQYF.

CDR3 bases: TGTGCCAGCTCACCTGTAGCGGGAGGCAGCACAGATACGCAGTATTTT. It codes for CASSPVAGGSTDTQYF. The chain has TRBV18 and TRBJ2-3; 10 nucleotides agree with TRBD2. Germline CDR1 is KGHSH and CDR2 is LQKENI. V lost 3 bases to trimming and J lost 0 bases; unmatched junction nucleotides: 3. This CDR3 is 16 amino acids long.

The V and J genes are TRBV11-2 and TRBJ2-2, with TRBD2 matching over 8 bases. The J segment lost 4 bases and the V segment lost 5 bases, leaving 9 bases of the junction unmatched. CDR3 length: 16 residues. CDR1 is SGHAT and CDR2 is FQNNGV in the germline V gene. CDR3 coding DNA: TGTGCCAGCAGCAAGAGCGGGAGTGCCAGCACCGGGGAGCTGTTTTTT. Protein: CASSKSGSASTGELFF. The entire variable domain, with the rest obtained from reference TRBV11-2 and TRBJ2-2, is as follows: EAGVAQSPRYKIIEKRQSVAFWCNPISGHATLYWYQQILGQGPKLLIQFQNNGVVDDSQLPKDRFSAERLKGVDSTLKIQPAKLEDSAVYLCASSKSGSASTGELFFGEGSRLTVL.

The chain links TRBV30 to TRBJ1-5; TRBD1 might be the D (5 bases). The CDR3 is made up of 17 amino acids. The germline gives CDR1 GTSNPN, CDR2 SVGIG (reference sequence). V was pared by 2 bases and J by 1 base, with 18 bases between. The CDR3 loop reads CAWSRGIGGYSNQPQHF. The CDR3 DNA reads as TGTGCCTGGAGTAGGGGAATTGGAGGGTACAGCAATCAGCCCCAGCATTTT.

This chain links TRBV15 with TRBJ2-5; 9 positions match TRBD2. This CDR3 is 15 amino acids long. The ends lost 6 bases at V and 5 bases at J; junction bases unmatched: 10. The germline V gene has CDR1 LNHNV and CDR2 YYDKDF (reference sequence). CDR3 loop: CATSSSSGMGETQYF. In DNA, the CDR3 is TGTGCCACCAGTTCTTCTAGCGGGATGGGGGAGACCCAGTACTTC.

Only a few counts were recorded for this clone. The rearrangement links TRBV30 to TRBJ1-5; 8 bases agree with TRBD1. Trimming took 1 base from V and 6 from J; bases not matched to a gene: 5. CDR1 is GTSNPN and CDR2 is SVGIG in the germline V gene (reference sequence). This CDR3 has 14 amino acids. The CDR3 loop is CAWSEGQAGQPQHF. The CDR3 nucleotides are TGTGCCTGGAGTGAGGGACAGGCGGGTCAGCCCCAGCATTTT.

Here the CDR3 DNA reads TGTGCCAGCAGCCTCGGGACAGGGGTTAGCGGCTCCTACAATGAGCAGTTCTTC. Translated: CASSLGTGVSGSYNEQFF. The chain links TRBV5-5 to TRBJ2-1, with TRBD1 matching 10 bases. Trimming cost V 4 bases and J 0 bases; bases outside gene matches: 10. The CDR3 sequence is 18 residues long. The V gene's germline CDR1 is SGHKS and CDR2 YYEKEE (reference sequence).

This clone has just a few counts. This chain links TRBV28 with TRBJ1-2; TRBD1 matches at 7 bases. CDR1 and CDR2 from the germline V gene are MDHEN and SYDVKM. This CDR3 has 16 amino acids. Unmatched junction bases numbered 7, after V lost 3 bases and J lost 0 bases. CDR3 sequence (DNA): TGTGCCAGCAGTTTCCGACAGGGCAACGCTAACTATGGCTACACCTTC. This codes for CASSFRQGNANYGYTF.

The chain links TRBV29-1 to TRBJ2-7; TRBD2 matches 7 bases. The germline gives CDR1 SQVTM, CDR2 ANQGSEA. The CDR3 length is 12 residues. The junction had 6 bases not matched to a gene; V was cut back by 5 bases and J by 5 bases. The CDR3 loop reads CSVQRDRNEQYF. DNA of the CDR3: TGCAGCGTTCAGCGGGATAGGAACGAGCAGTACTTC.

The chain combines TRBV5-5 with TRBJ2-3; unclear D gene. V was trimmed by 4 bases and J by 2 bases, leaving 11 bases between them. This CDR3 has 14 residues. Germline values: CDR1 SGHKS, CDR2 YYEKEE (reference sequence). The CDR3 sequence is CASSQPSDTDTQYF. The CDR3 nucleotides read TGTGCCAGCAGCCAACCGAGTGACACAGATACGCAGTATTTT.

The chain couples TRBV3-1 (or the pseudogene TRBV3-2) to TRBJ1-5; D gene uncertain. The CDR3 consists of 14 residues. Deletions cut 4 bases from V and 9 bases from J, with 16 bases between. Germline assignment: CDR1 LGHDT and CDR2 YNNKEL (reference sequence). The CDR3 reads CASSRESFLGPQHF. In nucleotides, the CDR3 is TGTGCCAGCAGCCGGGAGTCTTTTTTAGGGCCCCAGCATTTT.

The chain is built from TRBV5-1 and TRBJ1-1; 10 positions match TRBD1. The ends lost 3 bases at V and 3 bases at J; junction bases unmatched: 5. This CDR3 region has 15 residues. CDR1 and CDR2 from the germline V gene are SGHRS and YFSETQ. The DNA for the CDR3 is TGCGCCAGCAGCTCCGGACAGGGGGATGACACTGAAGCTTTCTTT. Translated: CASSSGQGDDTEAFF.

The chain combines TRBV19 with TRBJ1-6; TRBD1 agrees at 9 bases. There are 15 residues in the CDR3. Trimming cost V 7 bases and J 7 bases; bases outside gene matches: 8. In germline, CDR1 is LNHDA, CDR2 SQIVND (reference sequence). In nucleotides, the CDR3 is TGTGCCAGTACTCGATCCGGGACAGGGAATTCACCCCTCCACTTT. The encoded protein is CASTRSGTGNSPLHF. The full variable domain, its missing parts supplied by reference TRBV19 and TRBJ1-6, is DGGITQSPKYLFRKEGQNVTLSCEQNLNHDAMYWYRQDPGQGLRLIYYSQIVNDFQKGDIAEGYSVSREKKESFPLTVTSAQKNPTAFYLCASTRSGTGNSPLHFGNGTRLTVT.

The V and J genes are TRBV10-1 and TRBJ2-7, with 8 bases identical to TRBD2. The CDR3 runs 14 residues. Germline V CDR1 and CDR2: WNHNN, SYGVQD (reference sequence). The V and J ends lost 0 bases and 9 bases, in that order; junction bases with no gene match: 7. The CDR3 bases are TGCGCCAGCAGTGAGTCGACGCGGGGGGTCAGGCAGTACTTC. It specifies CASSESTRGVRQYF.

This clone was detected only once. The chain uses TRBV18 and TRBJ2-7, with 10 bases aligning to TRBD2. Germline V gene sequence: CDR1 KGHSH, CDR2 LQKENI. The ends lost 1 base at V and 4 bases at J; junction bases unmatched: 16. This CDR3 region has 19 residues. CDR3 in DNA: TGTGCCAGCTCACCACGGACTAGCGGAATCTTCAACCCCCTTTACGAGCAGTACTTC. This gives the protein CASSPRTSGIFNPLYEQYF.

The chain combines TRBV3-1 (or the pseudogene TRBV3-2) with TRBJ2-5, with D hard to call. Germline CDR1 is LGHDT and CDR2 is YNNKEL (reference sequence). Between the trimmed V and J ends, which lost 4 bases and 2 bases, there was a span of 5 bases. The CDR3 is 12 residues long. CDR3 sequence reads: CASSPTQETQYF. The CDR3 nucleotides read TGTGCCAGCAGCCCAACTCAAGAGACCCAGTACTTC.

The chain joins TRBV4-3 to TRBJ2-7; 12 positions agree with TRBD2. J gave up 3 bases and V 3 bases, and 12 bases lay outside the gene matches. This CDR3 is built from 18 residues. CDR1 is LGHNA, CDR2 YSLEER, per germline. The CDR3 nucleotides are TGCGCCAGCAGCCAGGGACTAGCGGGCGAAGCTGGGGGCTACGAGCAGTACTTC. Its protein product is CASSQGLAGEAGGYEQYF.

The V call is TRBV7-2, the J call TRBJ2-1; 8 bases fit TRBD2. J gave up 8 bases and V 4 bases, and 7 bases lay outside the gene matches. This CDR3 has 14 amino acids. Looked up from germline, CDR1 is SGHTA and CDR2 is FQGNSA. The CDR3 spells CASSSRTSRHEQFF. The DNA for the CDR3 is TGTGCCAGCAGCTCCCGGACTAGCAGGCATGAGCAGTTCTTC. Full variable domain (remainder filled in from reference TRBV7-2 and TRBJ2-1): GAGVSQSPSNKVTEKGKDVELRCDPISGHTALYWYRQSLGQGLEFLIYFQGNSAPDKSGLPSDRFSAERTGGSVSTLTIQRTQQEDSAVYLCASSSRTSRHEQFFGPGTRLTVL.